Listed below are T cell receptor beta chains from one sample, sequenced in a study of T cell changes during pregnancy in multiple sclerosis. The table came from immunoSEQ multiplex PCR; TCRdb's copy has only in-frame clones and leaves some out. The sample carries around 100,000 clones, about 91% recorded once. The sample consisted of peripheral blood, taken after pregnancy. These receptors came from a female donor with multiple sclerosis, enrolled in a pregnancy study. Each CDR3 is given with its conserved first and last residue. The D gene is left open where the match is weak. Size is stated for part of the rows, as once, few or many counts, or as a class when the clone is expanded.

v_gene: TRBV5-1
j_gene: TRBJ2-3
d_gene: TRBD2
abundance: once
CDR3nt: TGCGCCAGCAGCATTAGCGGGAGTATGGATACGCAGTATTTT
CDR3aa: CASSISGSMDTQYF

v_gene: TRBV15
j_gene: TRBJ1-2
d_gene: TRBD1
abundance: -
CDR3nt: TGTGCCACCTTACGGACAGGGGAGACTGGCTACACCTTC
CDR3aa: CATLRTGETGYTF

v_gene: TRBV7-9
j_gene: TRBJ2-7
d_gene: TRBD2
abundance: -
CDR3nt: TGTGCCAGCAGCTCAATCCCTAGCGGGAGCACCGCCTACGAGCAGTACTTC
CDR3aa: CASSSIPSGSTAYEQYF

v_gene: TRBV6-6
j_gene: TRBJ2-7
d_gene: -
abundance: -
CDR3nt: TGTGCCAGCAGCCCCGGACACCTGGGGACCTACGAGCAGTACTTC
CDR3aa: CASSPGHLGTYEQYF

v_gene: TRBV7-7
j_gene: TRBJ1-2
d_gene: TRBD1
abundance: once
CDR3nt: TGTGCCAGCAGCTTCCCCGGGACAGGGTTTGGCTATGGCTACACCTTC
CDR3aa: CASSFPGTGFGYGYTF

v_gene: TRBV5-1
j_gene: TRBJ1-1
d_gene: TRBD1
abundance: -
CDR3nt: TGCGCCAGCAGCTTAGGAGGGGGCCACACTGAAGCTTTCTTT
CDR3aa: CASSLGGGHTEAFF

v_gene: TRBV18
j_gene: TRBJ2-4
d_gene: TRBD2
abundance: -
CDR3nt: TGTGCCAGCTCACCCGGGACTAGCGGGGGGAAAAACATTCAGTACTTC
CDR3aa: CASSPGTSGGKNIQYF

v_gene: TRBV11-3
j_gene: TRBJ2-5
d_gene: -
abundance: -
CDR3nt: TGTGCCAGCAGCTTAGCCAGGGAAGAGACCCAGTACTTC
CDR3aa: CASSLAREETQYF

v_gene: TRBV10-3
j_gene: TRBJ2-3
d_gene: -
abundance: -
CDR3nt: TGTGCCATCAGTGAGCCCCCTTTCGATACGCAGTATTTT
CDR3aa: CAISEPPFDTQYF

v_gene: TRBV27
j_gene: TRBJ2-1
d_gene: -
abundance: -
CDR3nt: TGTGCCAGCAGTTTAGCGGGGACCTACAATGAGCAGTTCTTC
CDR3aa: CASSLAGTYNEQFF

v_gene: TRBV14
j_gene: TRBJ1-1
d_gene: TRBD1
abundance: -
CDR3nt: TGTGCCAGCAGCCGAGGGGGCACAGCTTTCTTT
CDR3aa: CASSRGGTAFF

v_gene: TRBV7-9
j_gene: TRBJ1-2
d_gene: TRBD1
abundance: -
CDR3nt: TGTGCCAGCAGCTTATCGGGGACAGGGGGCGCGGTCATCTATGGCTACACCTTC
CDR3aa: CASSLSGTGGAVIYGYTF

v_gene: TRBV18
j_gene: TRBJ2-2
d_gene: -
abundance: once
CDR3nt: TGTGCCAGCTCACCATTGCCGATTTCAGGGTCGAACACCGGGGAGCTGTTTTTT
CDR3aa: CASSPLPISGSNTGELFF

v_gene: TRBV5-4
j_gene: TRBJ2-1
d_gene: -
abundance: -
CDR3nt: TGTGCCAGCAGGGCCCTTAATGAGCAGTTCTTC
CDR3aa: CASRALNEQFF

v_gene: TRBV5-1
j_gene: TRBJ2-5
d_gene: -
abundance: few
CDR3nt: TGCGCCAGCAGCTTGGAGGGAGTAAGAGAGACCCAGTACTTC
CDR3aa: CASSLEGVRETQYF

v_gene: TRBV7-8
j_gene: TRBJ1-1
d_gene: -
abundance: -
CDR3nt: TGTGCCAGCAGCTCCCAGGGGCCCTCAAGACAAGCTTTCTTT
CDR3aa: CASSSQGPSRQAFF

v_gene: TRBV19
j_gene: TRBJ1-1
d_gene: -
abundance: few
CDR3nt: TGTGCCAGTAGTCCCCCGTCGAGGCCCACTGAAGCTTTCTTT
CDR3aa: CASSPPSRPTEAFF

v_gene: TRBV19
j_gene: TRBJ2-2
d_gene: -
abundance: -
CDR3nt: TGTGCCAGTAGTATAAACAGGGAGAACACCGGGGAGCTGTTTTTT
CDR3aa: CASSINRENTGELFF

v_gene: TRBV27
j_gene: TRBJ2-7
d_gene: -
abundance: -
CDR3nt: TGTGCCAGCAGTATCGGACATCTCTCCGAGCAGTACTTC
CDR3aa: CASSIGHLSEQYF

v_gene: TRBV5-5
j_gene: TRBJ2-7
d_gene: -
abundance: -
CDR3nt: TGTGCCAGCAGCTTGGAAGGGACTGGGAACTACGAGCAGTACTTC
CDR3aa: CASSLEGTGNYEQYF

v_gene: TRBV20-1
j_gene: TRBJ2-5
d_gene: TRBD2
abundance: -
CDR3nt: TGCAGTGAAGCGGGAGAGGAGACCCAGTACTTC
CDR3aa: CSEAGEETQYF

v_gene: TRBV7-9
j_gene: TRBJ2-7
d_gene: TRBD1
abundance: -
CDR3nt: TGTGCCAGCAGCACCCGAGACAGGGGCGAGCAGTACTTC
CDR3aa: CASSTRDRGEQYF

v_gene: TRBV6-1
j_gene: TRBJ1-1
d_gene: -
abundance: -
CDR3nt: TGTGCCAGCAGTGGGGGCTCCGCGGGGCACACTGAAGCTTTCTTT
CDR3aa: CASSGGSAGHTEAFF

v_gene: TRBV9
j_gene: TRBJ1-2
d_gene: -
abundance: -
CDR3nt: TGTGCCAGCAGCGTAGCGGGCAGGGAAAACTATGGCTACACCTTC
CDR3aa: CASSVAGRENYGYTF

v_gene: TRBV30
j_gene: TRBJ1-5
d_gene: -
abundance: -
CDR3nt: TGTGCCTGGAGTGACGGTAGCAATCAGCCCCAGCATTTT
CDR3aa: CAWSDGSNQPQHF

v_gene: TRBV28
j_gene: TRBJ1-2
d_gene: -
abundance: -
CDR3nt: TGTGCCAGCAGTTTATCTACAAGAGGCTATGGCTACACCTTC
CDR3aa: CASSLSTRGYGYTF

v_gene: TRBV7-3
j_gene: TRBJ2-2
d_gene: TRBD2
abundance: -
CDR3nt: TGTGCCAGCAGCCTCGGGGGGATGGTCACCGGGGAGCTGTTTTTT
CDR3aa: CASSLGGMVTGELFF

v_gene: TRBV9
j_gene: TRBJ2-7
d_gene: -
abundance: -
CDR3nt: TGTGCCAGCAGCGTAGCGGGAGAGGGTTCCTACGAGCAGTACTTC
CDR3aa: CASSVAGEGSYEQYF

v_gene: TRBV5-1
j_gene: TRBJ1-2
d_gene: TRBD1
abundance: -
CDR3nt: TGCGCCAGCAGCTTGGCAGGGACAGGGGGGTTTCATGGCTACACCTTC
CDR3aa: CASSLAGTGGFHGYTF

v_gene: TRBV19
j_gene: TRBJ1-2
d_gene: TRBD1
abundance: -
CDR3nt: TGTGCCAGTATAGGGCCGGGACAGGGGAACTATGGCTACACCTTC
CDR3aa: CASIGPGQGNYGYTF

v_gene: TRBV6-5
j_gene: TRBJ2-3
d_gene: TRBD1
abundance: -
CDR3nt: TGTGCCAGCAGTGGGGACAGGGAGAATACAGATACGCAGTATTTT
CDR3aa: CASSGDRENTDTQYF

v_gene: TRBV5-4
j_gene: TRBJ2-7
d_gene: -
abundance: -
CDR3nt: TGTGCCAGCAGCCTCCCGTCAGGGATCCCCGAGCAGTACTTC
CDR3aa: CASSLPSGIPEQYF